These 15 T cell receptor beta chains were all obtained from the same sample, sequenced in a study of T cell responses to AZD1222 COVID-19 vaccine. Repertoires were generated with immunoSEQ multiplex PCR, while TCRdb's copy carries only in-frame clones and drops some. The sample comprises 100,000 to 150,000 clones, around 90% of which are singletons, and 4% to 4.5% rests with the top ten. Material: peripheral blood, obtained on day 0 of AZD1222 vaccination. All receptors come from an adult in good health.

The rearrangement uses TRBV10-3 and TRBJ1-1, with D tentatively TRBD1 (6 bases). CDR3 size: 13 residues. Germline V gene sequence: CDR1 ENHRY, CDR2 SYGVKD. Trimming stripped 10 bases from V and 5 bases from J, with 17 bases between. This CDR3 reads CATGGGQWTEAFF. CDR3 DNA sequence: TGTGCCACCGGAGGGGGACAATGGACTGAAGCTTTCTTT.

This clone was recorded only once. The V gene is TRBV10-3, the J gene TRBJ1-6, with 7 bases identical to TRBD1. Trimming cost V 0 bases and J 9 bases; bases outside gene matches: 5. CDR3 size: 15 residues. The V gene's germline CDR1 is ENHRY and CDR2 SYGVKD. In DNA form, the CDR3 reads TGTGCCATCAGTGAGTCCGGGACAGACGGTTCACCCCTCCACTTT. It translates to CAISESGTDGSPLHF.

The gene calls are TRBV24-1 and TRBJ1-5; unclear D gene. The CDR3 consists of 13 residues. V lost 2 bases and J lost 8, with 9 bases in between. Germline V gene sequence: CDR1 KGHDR, CDR2 SFDVKD. CDR3 in amino acids: CATSDSGGKPQHF. The CDR3 nucleotides are TGTGCCACCAGTGATTCGGGCGGGAAGCCCCAGCATTTT.

The chain carries TRBV7-8 and TRBJ2-5, with 10 bases identical to TRBD2. V lost 5 bases and J lost 2; bases outside the gene matches: 20. CDR1 and CDR2 from the germline V gene are SGHVS and FQNEAQ. The CDR3 runs to 20 residues. The CDR3 region is CASSRRNLSGAGGWQETQYF. Written as DNA, the CDR3 is TGTGCCAGCAGCAGACGGAATCTGAGCGGAGCGGGAGGGTGGCAAGAGACCCAGTACTTC. The whole variable domain, remainder taken from reference TRBV7-8 and TRBJ2-5, is GAGVSQSPRYKVAKRGQDVALRCDPISGHVSLFWYQQALGQGPEFLTYFQNEAQLDKSGLPSDRFFAERPEGSVSTLKIQRTQQEDSAVYLCASSRRNLSGAGGWQETQYFGPGTRLLVL.

V is TRBV5-1 and J is TRBJ1-1; D is perhaps TRBD1 (5 bases). V was shortened by 0 bases and J by 4 bases, with 10 bases between the two germline ends. Looked up from germline, CDR1 is SGHRS and CDR2 is YFSETQ. CDR3 length: 14 residues. CDR3 amino acids: CASSLEQVTTEAFF. The CDR3 coding sequence is TGCGCCAGCAGCTTGGAACAGGTAACCACTGAAGCTTTCTTT.

The chain is built from TRBV23-1 and TRBJ2-7, with D hard to call. TRBV23-1 is an ORF; its function is uncertain. The germline V and J ends were trimmed by 6 bases and 2 bases, with 17 bases remaining between them. The CDR3 runs to 15 residues. The chain's CDR3 is CASSAPAKGPYEQYF. In DNA form, the CDR3 reads TGCGCCAGCAGCGCCCCAGCCAAAGGCCCCTACGAGCAGTACTTC.

The chain couples TRBV7-9 to TRBJ1-2; D unclear. The V end lost 3 bases, the J end lost 2 bases, and 7 bases lay between the germline ends. The CDR3 is made up of 13 amino acids. CDR1 SEHNR and CDR2 FQNEAQ come from the germline V gene (reference sequence). The CDR3 here is CASSFRANYGYTF. In DNA, the CDR3 is TGTGCCAGCAGCTTTCGGGCCAACTATGGCTACACCTTC.

The CDR3 here is CASSLEWGESGSGYTF. DNA for the CDR3: TGCGCCAGCAGCTTGGAGTGGGGGGAATCGGGCTCTGGCTACACCTTC. This rearrangement joins TRBV5-1 to TRBJ1-2; D perhaps matches TRBD1 (5 bases). The germline V and J ends were trimmed by 0 bases and 7 bases, with 19 bases remaining between them. The CDR3 sequence is 16 residues long. Germline CDR1 reads SGHRS; CDR2 reads YFSETQ. The whole variable domain, filled in from reference TRBV5-1 and TRBJ1-2, reads KAGVTQTPRYLIKTRGQQVTLSCSPISGHRSVSWYQQTPGQGLQFLFEYFSETQRNKGNFPGRFSGRQFSNSRSEMNVSTLELGDSALYLCASSLEWGESGSGYTFGSGTRLTVV.

The V gene is TRBV7-9, the J gene TRBJ1-1, with 8 nucleotides matching TRBD1. The V gene end was trimmed by 4 bases and the J gene end by 7 bases; junction bases not matched to a gene: 8. CDR3 length: 14 residues. The germline V gene encodes CDR1 SEHNR and CDR2 FQNEAQ (reference sequence). The CDR3 reads CASSSLRGQDEAFF. DNA for the CDR3: TGTGCCAGCAGCTCGCTCAGGGGGCAAGATGAAGCTTTCTTT.

The chain is built from TRBV5-6 and TRBJ1-1; 10 bases are shared with TRBD1. V was clipped by 1 base and J by 4 bases; unmatched bases: 7. Germline CDR1 and CDR2: SGHDT and YYEEEE. The CDR3 sequence is 16 residues long. The CDR3 loop reads CASSLFGDRGVTEAFF. The DNA for the CDR3 is TGTGCCAGCAGCTTGTTTGGGGACAGGGGCGTCACTGAAGCTTTCTTT.

The chain carries TRBV7-3 and TRBJ2-1; TRBD1 might be the D (5 bases). The CDR3 is made up of 14 amino acids. V was shortened by 5 bases and J by 6 bases, with 14 bases between the two germline ends. Germline loops: CDR1 SGHTA, CDR2 FQGTGA. The CDR3 is CASSPLGASNEQFF. CDR3 coding DNA: TGTGCCAGCAGCCCCCTTGGGGCCTCCAATGAGCAGTTCTTC.

CDR3 bases: TGTGCCACCAGTGAATCCGGGACAGGTGCAACCTACGAGCAGTACTTC. It yields the protein CATSESGTGATYEQYF. The chain carries TRBV24-1 and TRBJ2-7; 8 bases map to TRBD1. CDR3 size: 16 residues. After removal of 4 bases from V and 2 bases from J, the junction contained 9 bases not matched to a gene. Germline values: CDR1 KGHDR, CDR2 SFDVKD.

The V gene is TRBV13, the J gene TRBJ1-1; D gene unclear. Germline-derived CDR1 and CDR2 are PRHDT and FYEKMQ (reference sequence). Trimming left V 1 base short and J 1 base short, with 10 bases between. The CDR3 contains 15 residues. Written as DNA, the CDR3 is TGTGCCAGCAGCTTAGTCCGACGGTCGAACACTGAAGCTTTCTTT. It is translated as CASSLVRRSNTEAFF.

This chain links TRBV14 with TRBJ2-7; a weak D match, TRBD2 (6 bases). Germline V gene lookup returns CDR1 SGHDN and CDR2 FVKESK. V lost 6 bases, J lost 3 bases, and 9 bases lay in between. This CDR3 comprises 12 residues. CDR3: CASRAGGYEQYF. The CDR3 DNA reads as TGTGCCAGCAGAGCGGGCGGCTACGAGCAGTACTTC. Supplemented by reference TRBV14 and TRBJ2-7, the full variable domain reads EAGVTQFPSHSVIEKGQTVTLRCDPISGHDNLYWYRRVMGKEIKFLLHFVKESKQDESGMPNNRFLAERTGGTYSTLKVQPAELEDSGVYFCASRAGGYEQYFGPGTRLTVT.

The chain links TRBV12-3 or TRBV12-4 to TRBJ1-5; D possibly corresponds to TRBD1 (5 bases). The CDR3 consists of 13 residues. V gave up 6 bases and J gave up 5 bases, with 11 bases separating them. The CDR3 reads CASRGRWDQPQHF. The DNA of the CDR3 is TGTGCCAGCAGGGGACGTTGGGATCAGCCCCAGCATTTT.